Shown below are 14 T cell receptor beta chains from a single sample sequenced in a study of neoadjuvant nivolumab and ipilimumab in lung cancer. Repertoires were generated with immunoSEQ multiplex PCR, while TCRdb's copy carries only in-frame clones and drops some. Of roughly 7,300 clones listed, approximately 85% are singletons. Sequences were derived from tumor tissue, sampled after neoadjuvant nivolumab, alone or with ipilimumab, at or shortly before surgery. The receptor set was obtained from an adult with non-small cell lung cancer.

The chain has TRBV5-1 and TRBJ1-6; TRBD1 matches 7 bases. The CDR3 contains 15 residues. Germline loops: CDR1 SGHRS, CDR2 YFSETQ. Unmatched junction bases numbered 10, after V lost 4 bases and J lost 9 bases. CDR3 sequence reads: CASSRRDSDTSPLHF. The CDR3 region has the DNA TGCGCCAGCAGCCGCCGGGACAGCGACACTTCACCCCTCCACTTT. The whole variable domain, remainder taken from reference TRBV5-1 and TRBJ1-6, is KAGVTQTPRYLIKTRGQQVTLSCSPISGHRSVSWYQQTPGQGLQFLFEYFSETQRNKGNFPGRFSGRQFSNSRSEMNVSTLELGDSALYLCASSRRDSDTSPLHFGNGTRLTVT.

The V gene is TRBV7-9, the J gene TRBJ2-1; 11 bases fit TRBD1. The trim removed 6 bases at V and 12 bases at J, leaving 10 bases unmatched. From germline, CDR1 is SEHNR and CDR2 FQNEAQ (reference sequence). The CDR3 runs 14 residues. This chain's CDR3 is CASRRTGGLGGQFF. DNA for the CDR3: TGTGCCAGCAGGAGGACAGGGGGCCTAGGCGGGCAGTTCTTC.

The chain carries TRBV5-1 and TRBJ1-2; D might be TRBD1 (6 bases). The V gene's germline CDR1 is SGHRS and CDR2 YFSETQ. V lost 2 bases and J lost 5, with 16 bases in between. The CDR3 sequence is 15 residues long. The CDR3 loop reads CASSFLPEDSYGYTF. In DNA, the CDR3 is TGCGCCAGCAGCTTCCTCCCGGAGGACAGTTATGGCTACACCTTC.

The V call is TRBV5-5, the J call TRBJ2-7; unclear D gene. Trimming took off 4 bases at V and 5 bases at J, with 16 bases between the two ends. Germline-derived CDR1 and CDR2 are SGHKS and YYEKEE (reference sequence). The CDR3 runs 14 residues. DNA for the CDR3: TGTGCCAGCAGCCCCATTAGGGCGCATAACGAGCAGTACTTC. Protein sequence: CASSPIRAHNEQYF.

The count of this clone is one. This chain links TRBV7-9 with TRBJ2-5; D gene ambiguous. The germline V gene encodes CDR1 SEHNR and CDR2 FQNEAQ (reference sequence). This CDR3 is 14 amino acids long. With 2 bases removed from V and 4 bases from J, the gap between germline ends came to 11 bases. CDR3 residues: CASSLPSTRETQYF. In DNA form, the CDR3 reads TGTGCCAGCAGCTTACCGTCAACAAGAGAGACCCAGTACTTC.

The chain links TRBV7-8 to TRBJ2-7, with D possibly being TRBD2 (7 bases). V was cut by 0 bases and J by 1 base, with 16 bases left in between. The CDR3 sequence is 17 residues long. Germline CDR1 and CDR2: SGHVS and FQNEAQ. The DNA for the CDR3 is TGTGCCAGCAGCTTAGCTGGCGGGGGCCGACCGTCCTACGAGCAGTACTTC. Translating gives CASSLAGGGRPSYEQYF.

The chain is built from TRBV5-1 and TRBJ2-1; 7 bases map to TRBD1. The CDR3 is made up of 12 amino acids. The V and J ends lost 2 bases and 7 bases, in that order; junction bases with no gene match: 0. In germline, CDR1 is SGHRS, CDR2 YFSETQ. The CDR3 region is CASSLQGNEQFF. For the CDR3, the DNA is TGCGCCAGCAGCTTACAGGGGAATGAGCAGTTCTTC.

The chain employs TRBV10-3 and TRBJ1-2; D possibly corresponds to TRBD1 (6 bases). The CDR3 is 15 residues long. CDR1 and CDR2 from the germline V gene are ENHRY and SYGVKD. V gave up 0 bases and J gave up 3 bases, with 11 bases separating them. The CDR3 spells CAISESNRDDYGYTF. In DNA form, the CDR3 reads TGTGCCATCAGTGAGTCCAACAGGGACGACTATGGCTACACCTTC.

The V gene is TRBV5-6, the J gene TRBJ1-3, with 7 positions matching TRBD1. This CDR3 comprises 13 residues. Germline values: CDR1 SGHDT, CDR2 YYEEEE. Trimming removed 4 bases from V and 8 bases from J; junction bases left unmatched: 6. As DNA, the CDR3 is TGTGCCAGCAGCCTAGGGGGCGTGGACACCATATATTTT. Encoded protein: CASSLGGVDTIYF.

J is TRBJ2-3 and V is TRBV19, with 7 positions matching TRBD1. Germline loops: CDR1 LNHDA, CDR2 SQIVND (reference sequence). The trim removed 5 bases at V and 4 bases at J, leaving 15 bases unmatched. CDR3 length equals 17 residues. CDR3 nucleotide sequence: TGTGCCAGTAGTCCCAAGGGGGCCTTGACAGGAGCAGATACGCAGTATTTT. It codes for CASSPKGALTGADTQYF.

The chain recombines TRBV28 with TRBJ2-3, with D perhaps TRBD2 (5 bases). The V and J ends lost 3 bases and 3 bases respectively, with 19 bases between them. The V gene's germline CDR1 is MDHEN and CDR2 SYDVKM. This CDR3 has 17 residues. The CDR3 here is CASSFSSRARGTDTQYF. Written as DNA, the CDR3 is TGTGCCAGCAGTTTTAGCTCGCGGGCCAGAGGGACAGATACGCAGTATTTT.

This chain uses TRBV2 with TRBJ2-1; D is unclear. This CDR3 has 15 amino acids. V gave up 5 bases and J gave up 6 bases, with 17 bases separating them. Germline-derived CDR1 and CDR2 are SNHLY and FYNNEI. The CDR3 region has the DNA TGTGCCAGCAGTTGGGGTCCCCGTGATAGCAATGAGCAGTTCTTC. It translates to CASSWGPRDSNEQFF.

This chain connects TRBV4-1 to TRBJ1-2; tentatively, D is TRBD1 (5 bases). Trimming left V 0 bases short and J 7 bases short, with 18 bases between. Germline CDR1 reads MGHRA; CDR2 reads YSYEKL. The CDR3 sequence is 16 residues long. This chain's CDR3 is CASSQEGGQGVGGYTF. DNA for the CDR3: TGCGCCAGCAGCCAAGAGGGTGGGCAGGGAGTTGGTGGCTACACCTTC.

The gene calls are TRBV5-1 and TRBJ2-3; D could derive from TRBD1 or TRBD2 (5 bases each). The CDR3 consists of 15 residues. The germline gives CDR1 SGHRS, CDR2 YFSETQ. Trimming pared 2 bases from V and 4 bases from J, leaving 14 bases between. The CDR3 protein is CASSLEGTRADTQYF. For the CDR3, the DNA is TGCGCCAGCAGCTTAGAGGGGACCCGGGCAGATACGCAGTATTTT.